This T cell receptor (beta chain) was captured by sequencing in a study of response to subunit inactivated influenza vaccine. Each CDR3 protein gets one entry after TCRdb re-called the RT-PCR reads with MiXCR. The sample consists of around 570,000 distinct CDR3 sequences, about 7.6% of them appearing once. The table lists this clonotype with many counts. Trimming shortened V by 6 bases and J by 0 bases, and 19 bases separated the two germline ends. CDR3 length: 17 residues. The germline CDR1 and CDR2 sequences are SGHKS and YYEKEE (reference sequence). Sequences were derived from PBMCs from blood, sampled roughly 24 months after vaccination. This clonotype originated in a man in his fifties or sixties who received an inactivated influenza vaccine. The chain joins TRBV5-5 to TRBJ1-3, with a possible D match to TRBD1 (6 bases). The chain's CDR3 is CASTKLAGTNSGNTIYF. CDR3 DNA sequence: TGTGCCAGCACCAAATTGGCCGGGACAAACTCTGGAAACACCATATATTTT.